This TCR beta chain was identified in a study of shared clonotypes between healthy human individuals (dated by TCRdb to the early 2020s). Background for the entire study: The cohort included three men and a couple of women between 18 and 49 years of age. Blood TCR repertoires of five healthy adults were deeply sequenced to estimate repertoire size and the extent of clonotype sharing between individuals. To increase sequencing depth and limit assay-specific biases, different laboratories used diverse techniques to prepare libraries and sequence TCR repertoires. Per donor, leukapheresis produced somewhere between about 0.85 and 8.9 billion PBMCs. Per donor, three plates each were used for CD4 naive and CD4 memory, two for CD8 naive, and one for CD8 memory.

TCR CDR3 regions were amplified from genomic DNA by multiplex PCR using the deep immunoSEQ assay. Extracted genomic DNA from each cell subset was distributed evenly across all wells of several immunoSEQ 96-well plates, and each plate was treated as a replicate. For sorted subsets, about 200 ng genomic DNA, equal to tens of thousands of T cell genomes, was loaded into each replicate PCR. The purified libraries were quantified using a Qubit 3.0 fluorometer, sized with a Bioanalyzer 2100, and then quantified again using the KAPA Library Quantification kit. Every immunoSEQ 96-well plate was sequenced on a separate single-read 150-cycle Illumina NextSeq 550 flow cell. The authors' pipeline ran thus. The immunoSEQ output contained only junctional sequences without quality scores, so filtering could not match that applied to full-length reads. To assign V/J genes and CDR3, sequences were annotated against IMGT germline references using PyIR, a Python wrapper for IgBLAST v1.9. Reads were removed for weak V/J assignments (E-value above 1e-6), missing CDR3, stop codons, out-of-frame junctions, or ambiguous translated residues. V3J clonotypes were defined by identical inferred V gene, J gene, and CDR3 amino acid sequence. To compute the percentage overlap between repertoires, the number of shared unique clonotypes was divided by the size of the smaller repertoire. Repertoire richness was assessed with RTK rarefaction, the Chao1 estimator, and Recon v2.1 estimates of unobserved clonotypes. Generation probabilities were computed with OLGA for all TCRbeta clonotypes obtained by the gDNA method from several donors. TCRdb took this table from immuneACCESS and kept in-frame rearrangements with V and J called. Such tables lack part of the clones; where checked against another copy, unresolved V genes explain under half of the gap, and the rest is unexplained. The V and J calls and clone size come from that table; D and trimming were worked out from the DNA. Counted in this sample were a few million clones; 90% to 95% of them appeared once. Roughly 0.13% of the sample rests with the top ten.

The donors were healthy, HIV-negative adults who had no recently reported acute infections or vaccinations. All donors were Caucasian adults living in Nashville, Tennessee, USA. Magnetic negative selection was used to enrich CD4+ T cells, after which naive cells were positively selected on CD45RA and the negative fraction became the memory subset. Blood was obtained by leukapheresis, after which PBMCs were separated by Ficoll-Histopaque density gradient centrifugation and cryopreserved in liquid nitrogen vapor phase. Analytical flow cytometry was used to check the purity and quantity of each magnetically sorted T cell population. From each sorted fraction, genomic DNA was isolated and quantified by UV absorbance on a Nanodrop 2000c. Note on this clone: The antigen it binds to is not known. No base quality values were provided; no much bigger clone lies one nucleotide off.

The paper's findings and limits, for the study overall: Estimated clonotype richness was generally larger for naive than for memory subsets. Rarefaction of sorted-subset datasets indicated incomplete sequencing despite the large sequencing depth. Sampling was restricted to blood, and TCR repertoires in tissue are likely to differ from TCR repertoires in blood. Pairwise subsampling led to the expectation that sequencing depth would affect the degree of clonotype sharing among donors. About 5% of naive CD4, 3% to 3.5% of naive CD8, 2.3% of memory CD4, and about 0.4% of memory CD8 clonotypes were shared across several donors. Compared with non-shared clonotypes, clonotypes shared by all four sorted-subset donors had higher generation probabilities. Because the study included only a small number of donors, the genetic and exposure-history diversity represented was limited.

The germline V gene (reference sequence) yields GTSNPN for CDR1 and SVGIG for CDR2. Trimming costs V 1 base and J 7 bases, and their ends lie 11 bases apart. Including cysteine and phenylalanine, the CDR3 has 14 amino acids. Only CDR3 DNA remains: 42 bases, in frame from the first base. The chain couples TRBV30 to TRBJ1-6; TRBD1 could be the D gene, as 5 bases match. Material: naive CD4+ T cells sorted from blood. The sample's cell subset or site label is to be understood as: CD45RA+ positively selected. The receptor was derived from a man aged 18 to 30 in good health. The CDR3 region has the sequence CAWSAGRENSPLHF. At the DNA level, the sequence is TGTGCCTGGAGTGCGGGCAGGGAGAATTCACCCCTCCACTTT.